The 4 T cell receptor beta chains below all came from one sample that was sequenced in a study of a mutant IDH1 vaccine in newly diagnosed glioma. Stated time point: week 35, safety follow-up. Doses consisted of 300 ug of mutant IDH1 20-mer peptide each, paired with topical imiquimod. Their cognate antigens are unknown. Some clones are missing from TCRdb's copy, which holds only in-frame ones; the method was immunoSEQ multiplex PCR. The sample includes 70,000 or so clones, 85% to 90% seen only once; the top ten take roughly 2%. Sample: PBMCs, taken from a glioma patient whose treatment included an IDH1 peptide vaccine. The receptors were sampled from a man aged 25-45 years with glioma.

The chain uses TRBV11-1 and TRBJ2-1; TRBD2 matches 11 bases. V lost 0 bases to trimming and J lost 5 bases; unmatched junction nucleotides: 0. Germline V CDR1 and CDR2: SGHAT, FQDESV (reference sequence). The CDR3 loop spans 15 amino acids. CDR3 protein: CASSLAGLADNEQFF. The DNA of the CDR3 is TGTGCCAGCAGCTTAGCGGGACTAGCGGACAATGAGCAGTTCTTC.

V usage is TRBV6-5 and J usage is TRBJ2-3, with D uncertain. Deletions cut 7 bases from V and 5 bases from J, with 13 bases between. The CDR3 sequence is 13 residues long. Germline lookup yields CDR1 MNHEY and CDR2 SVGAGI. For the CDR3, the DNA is TGTGCCAGCAACAACAAACCGGAAGATACGCAGTATTTT. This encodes CASNNKPEDTQYF.

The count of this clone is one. CDR3 region: CASSEVEVNYGYTF. CDR3 coding DNA: TGTGCCAGCAGTGAAGTCGAGGTTAACTATGGCTACACCTTC. This sequence joins TRBV6-5 and TRBJ1-2, with D unresolved. Trimming removed 5 bases at V and 1 base at J, with 11 bases between. The germline CDR1 and CDR2 sequences are MNHEY and SVGAGI. The CDR3 is 14 amino acids.

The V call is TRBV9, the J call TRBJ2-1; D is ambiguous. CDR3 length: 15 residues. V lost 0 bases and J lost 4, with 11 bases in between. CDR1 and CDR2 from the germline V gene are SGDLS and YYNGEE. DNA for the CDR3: TGTGCCAGCAGCGTAGGACTGAGAGTGTACAATGAGCAGTTCTTC. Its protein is CASSVGLRVYNEQFF.